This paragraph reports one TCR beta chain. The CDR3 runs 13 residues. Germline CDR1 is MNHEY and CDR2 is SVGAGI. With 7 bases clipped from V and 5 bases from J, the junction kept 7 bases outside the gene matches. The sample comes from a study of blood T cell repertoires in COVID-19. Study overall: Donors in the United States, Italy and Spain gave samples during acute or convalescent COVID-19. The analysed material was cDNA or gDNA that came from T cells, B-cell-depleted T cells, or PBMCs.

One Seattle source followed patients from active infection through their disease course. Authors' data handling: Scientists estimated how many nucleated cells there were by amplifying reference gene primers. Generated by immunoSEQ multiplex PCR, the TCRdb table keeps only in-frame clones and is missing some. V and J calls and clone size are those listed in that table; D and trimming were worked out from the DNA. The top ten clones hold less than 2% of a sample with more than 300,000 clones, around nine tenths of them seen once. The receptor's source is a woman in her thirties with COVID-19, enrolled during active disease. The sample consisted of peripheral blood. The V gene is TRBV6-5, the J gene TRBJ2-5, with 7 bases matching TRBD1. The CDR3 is CASIGQAGETQYF. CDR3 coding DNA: TGTGCCAGCATTGGACAGGCGGGTGAGACCCAGTACTTC.